The 24 T cell receptor beta chains below were found in one sample sequenced in a study of response to subunit inactivated influenza vaccine. One entry per CDR3 protein, called by TCRdb with MiXCR from the RT-PCR reads. The sample lists about 650,000 distinct CDR3 sequences; 12% to 15% were seen once. The source material was PBMCs from blood, sampled 14 to 15 days before vaccination. The receptors were gathered from a man in his forties or fifties who received an inactivated influenza vaccine.

This clonotype was observed many times. The chain recombines TRBV6-5 with TRBJ2-5, with TRBD1 identical over 10 bases. The V segment lost 4 bases and the J segment 2 bases; nucleotides outside the gene matches: 10. This CDR3 has 17 residues. Germline V gene lookup returns CDR1 MNHEY and CDR2 SVGAGI. DNA for the CDR3: TGTGCCAGCAGTTCCCAACCGGGACAGGGGTGGCAAGAGACCCAGTACTTC. Its protein product is CASSSQPGQGWQETQYF.

This clonotype was picked up a small number of times. This chain links TRBV6-5 with TRBJ2-2; D may be TRBD1 or TRBD2 (6 bases each). The CDR3 covers 16 residues. Germline V gene lookup returns CDR1 MNHEY and CDR2 SVGAGI. The V gene lost 2 bases and the J gene lost 4 bases, with 14 bases spanning the gap. This CDR3 reads CASSYTGGPGTGELFF. The CDR3 DNA follows: TGTGCCAGCAGTTACACTGGGGGGCCCGGCACCGGGGAGCTGTTTTTT.

In its sample, this clonotype was seen many times. V and J are TRBV12-3 or TRBV12-4 and TRBJ2-2, with D possibly TRBD2 on 6 matching bases. V was cut by 2 bases and J by 4 bases, with 17 bases left in between. CDR3 length: 17 amino acids. CDR3 in DNA: TGTGCCAGCAGTTTATCTGGCCTTCCCGGGGGCACCGGGGAGCTGTTTTTT. Translating gives CASSLSGLPGGTGELFF.

V gene TRBV5-1 combines with J gene TRBJ2-7, with 10 bases lining up with TRBD2. The CDR3 loop spans 17 amino acids. Trimming cost V 0 bases and J 3 bases; bases outside gene matches: 9. Germline V CDR1 and CDR2: SGHRS, YFSETQ. The CDR3 protein is CASSLGVSGGTYYEQYF. CDR3 sequence (DNA): TGCGCCAGCAGCTTGGGGGTTAGCGGGGGGACCTACTACGAGCAGTACTTC.

This clonotype was found a few times. The rearrangement uses TRBV5-1 and TRBJ1-5; D gene uncertain. The germline V and J ends were trimmed by 1 base and 0 bases, with 20 bases remaining between them. This CDR3 comprises 19 residues. Germline V gives CDR1 SGHRS, CDR2 YFSETQ. The CDR3 loop reads CASSLTRVGRGYSNQPQHF. The CDR3 coding sequence is TGCGCCAGCAGCTTGACGCGAGTAGGCAGAGGGTATAGCAATCAGCCCCAGCATTTT.

The chain carries TRBV6-2 or TRBV6-3 and TRBJ2-5; TRBD2 agrees at 10 bases. The trim removed 0 bases at V and 1 base at J, leaving 2 bases unmatched. This CDR3 has 16 residues. Germline assignment: CDR1 MNHEY and CDR2 SVGEGT. The CDR3 bases are TGTGCCAGCAGTTACTCACTAGCGGGGATCCAAGAGACCCAGTACTTC. It encodes CASSYSLAGIQETQYF.

This clonotype has only a few counts. The rearrangement joins TRBV4-1 to TRBJ1-5; the match to TRBD1 covers 7 bases. Germline trimming cut 1 base from V and 6 bases from J; bases unmatched to any gene: 6. Germline V gene lookup returns CDR1 MGHRA and CDR2 YSYEKL. The CDR3 extends over 15 amino acids. The CDR3 loop reads CASSQGRDRVQPQHF. The CDR3 DNA reads TGCGCCAGCAGCCAAGGAAGGGACAGAGTTCAGCCCCAGCATTTT.

V is TRBV5-6 and J is TRBJ2-1; 9 bases line up with TRBD2. The J segment lost 3 bases and the V segment lost 0 bases, leaving 4 bases of the junction unmatched. Germline CDR1 reads SGHDT; CDR2 reads YYEEEE. CDR3 length equals 16 residues. The CDR3 bases are TGTGCCAGCAGCTTGGAGCTAGCGGGGTTCTACAATGAGCAGTTCTTC. Encoded protein: CASSLELAGFYNEQFF.

V gene TRBV14 combines with J gene TRBJ2-5; 7 nucleotides match TRBD1. V shed 2 bases and J 2 bases; nucleotides not matched to a gene: 8. Germline CDR1 is SGHDN and CDR2 is FVKESK. This CDR3 region has 16 residues. CDR3 DNA sequence: TGTGCCAGCAGCCAAAGGGGACAGCCGTTGCAAGAGACCCAGTACTTC. Its protein product is CASSQRGQPLQETQYF.

This clonotype occurred a few times. The chain couples TRBV6-4 to TRBJ2-3; TRBD2 agrees at 8 bases. CDR3 length: 15 residues. Trimming removed 2 bases from V and 6 bases from J; junction bases left unmatched: 7. CDR1 MRHNA and CDR2 SNTAGT come from the germline V gene. This CDR3 reads CASSDGGGPTDTQYF. The CDR3 coding sequence is TGTGCCAGCAGTGACGGCGGGGGGCCCACCGATACGCAGTATTTT.

This sequence joins TRBV4-2 and TRBJ2-2; TRBD1 aligns across 7 bases. The CDR3 runs to 16 residues. V was clipped by 1 base and J by 3 bases; unmatched bases: 5. In germline, CDR1 is LGHNA, CDR2 YNFKEQ. CDR3 sequence reads: CASSQVDRRHTGELFF. CDR3 DNA: TGTGCCAGCAGCCAAGTGGACAGGAGACACACCGGGGAGCTGTTTTTT.

The chain recombines TRBV29-1 with TRBJ2-5; 12 bases map to TRBD1. This CDR3 has 16 amino acids. The V segment lost 3 bases and the J segment 4 bases; nucleotides outside the gene matches: 9. Per the germline V gene, CDR1 is SQVTM and CDR2 is ANQGSEA. CDR3 amino acids: CSVDLRGQGAGETQYF. The CDR3 bases are TGCAGCGTTGATTTACGGGGACAGGGGGCGGGAGAGACCCAGTACTTC.

The chain links TRBV29-1 to TRBJ2-3; the match to TRBD2 covers 8 bases. V dropped 7 bases and J dropped 1; count of bases not matched to a gene: 19. The CDR3 sequence is 18 residues long. From germline, CDR1 is SQVTM and CDR2 ANQGSEA. CDR3 amino acids: CSAAPGTSSNPRTDTQYF. CDR3 coding DNA: TGCAGCGCAGCGCCCGGGACTAGTTCCAATCCACGCACAGATACGCAGTATTTT.

The chain is built from TRBV20-1 and TRBJ2-5, with D perhaps TRBD2 (6 bases). Germline V gene data show CDR1 as DFQATT and CDR2 as SNEGSKA (reference sequence). The CDR3 is made up of 15 amino acids. V was trimmed by 3 bases and J by 2 bases, leaving 16 bases between them. CDR3 in amino acids: CSARALGSGQETQYF. The CDR3 nucleotides read TGCAGTGCTAGGGCCCTGGGTAGCGGACAAGAGACCCAGTACTTC.

The chain links TRBV4-3 to TRBJ2-5, with TRBD2 identical over 12 bases. With 2 bases clipped from V and 0 bases from J, the junction kept 7 bases outside the gene matches. The CDR3 covers 18 residues. Germline loops: CDR1 LGHNA, CDR2 YSLEER. Written as DNA, the CDR3 is TGCGCCAGCAGCCAACCCCGGCTAGCGGGAGGGAACCAAGAGACCCAGTACTTC. Protein sequence: CASSQPRLAGGNQETQYF.

The V gene is TRBV4-2, the J gene TRBJ2-3; the D gene is possibly TRBD2 (6 bases). Germline V CDR1 and CDR2: LGHNA, YNFKEQ. CDR3 length: 15 amino acids. The ends were cut back, 8 bases at V and 4 bases at J, with 19 bases in the middle. CDR3 region: CASGKVGGRADTQYF. As DNA, the CDR3 is TGTGCCAGCGGGAAAGTGGGAGGTCGGGCAGATACGCAGTATTTT.

V and J are TRBV12-3 or TRBV12-4 and TRBJ1-4, with D perhaps matching TRBD1 (5 bases). CDR3 length equals 12 residues. The V gene lost 1 base and the J gene lost 12 bases, with 9 bases spanning the gap. The CDR3 protein is CASSLGEGQLFF. The CDR3 nucleotides read TGTGCCAGCAGTTTAGGCGAGGGGCAACTGTTTTTT.

This clonotype has only a few counts. The rearrangement joins TRBV6-2 or TRBV6-3 to TRBJ1-2; 7 nucleotides align to TRBD1. J gave up 2 bases and V 4 bases, and 16 bases lay outside the gene matches. The CDR3 is 18 amino acids. Germline CDR1 reads MNHEY; CDR2 reads SVGEGT. CDR3: CASSFPRLGTASNYGYTF. CDR3 DNA: TGTGCCAGCAGTTTCCCTCGACTCGGGACAGCCTCGAACTATGGCTACACCTTC.

The chain uses TRBV2 and TRBJ2-3; unclear D gene. V was shortened by 0 bases and J by 4 bases, with 5 bases between the two germline ends. The CDR3 is 13 residues long. Germline lookup yields CDR1 SNHLY and CDR2 FYNNEI. The CDR3 bases are TGTGCCAGCAGTGAAGCGTTATCAGATACGCAGTATTTT. It translates to CASSEALSDTQYF.

This clonotype was detected a few times. V and J are TRBV4-3 and TRBJ2-7, with a weak D call TRBD2 (5 bases). The CDR3 has 14 residues. The V gene's germline CDR1 is LGHNA and CDR2 YSLEER. V lost 1 base and J lost 2, with 9 bases in between. The CDR3 nucleotides are TGCGCCAGCAGCCAAGTCCCGGAGGCCTACGAGCAGTACTTC. It codes for CASSQVPEAYEQYF.

The rearrangement uses TRBV12-3 or TRBV12-4 and TRBJ2-2; weak D call: TRBD1 (6 bases). The germline V and J ends were trimmed by 4 bases and 3 bases, with 12 bases remaining between them. CDR3 size: 15 residues. This CDR3 reads CASSWTGQYTGELFF. In DNA form, the CDR3 reads TGTGCCAGCAGTTGGACGGGACAATACACCGGGGAGCTGTTTTTT.

The chain combines TRBV10-3 with TRBJ2-3; D is uncertain. Germline V CDR1 and CDR2: ENHRY, SYGVKD. The germline V and J ends were trimmed by 7 bases and 2 bases, with 19 bases remaining between them. The CDR3 is 16 residues long. This chain's CDR3 is CAINRPIMDSTDTQYF. In DNA, the CDR3 is TGTGCCATCAATCGGCCTATAATGGATTCCACAGATACGCAGTATTTT.

The chain recombines TRBV28 with TRBJ2-7, with a possible D match to TRBD1 (5 bases). This CDR3 region has 11 residues. V was clipped by 10 bases and J by 5 bases, with 12 bases between them. The germline V gene has CDR1 MDHEN and CDR2 SYDVKM. The CDR3, as DNA: TGTGCCACTCGGACATCAGACGAGCAGTACTTC. Translation gives CATRTSDEQYF.

The chain combines TRBV6-1 with TRBJ2-5; TRBD1 agrees at 7 bases. V lost 6 bases and J lost 2; bases outside the gene matches: 9. CDR1 is MNHNS, CDR2 SASEGT, per germline. The CDR3 is 15 amino acids. CDR3 amino acids: CASSTIGDRQETQYF. CDR3 nucleotides: TGTGCCAGCAGCACTATCGGGGACAGACAAGAGACCCAGTACTTC.